These 32 T cell receptor beta chains were all obtained from the same sample, sequenced in a study of T cell repertoires in aging, cancer and after chemotherapy. Multiplex touch-down PCR with TRB-A/B primers amplified rearranged V-D-J TRB sequences. From the multiplex PCR reads, TCRdb called clonotypes with MiXCR, one entry per CDR3 protein. This sample has 6,100 or so distinct CDR3 sequences, with less than 25% found just once. The template was genomic DNA from peripheral blood, not RNA. What was sequenced was blood. The receptors were gathered from a human donor with a blood cancer.

The chain carries TRBV9 and TRBJ1-4; 8 bases agree with TRBD1. V was pared by 4 bases and J by 0 bases, with 8 bases of the junction left unmatched. Germline values: CDR1 SGDLS, CDR2 YYNGEE. This CDR3 is built from 17 residues. In DNA form, the CDR3 reads TGTGCCAGCAGCCCTGCCGGGACAGGTACAACTAATGAAAAACTGTTTTTT. This translates into CASSPAGTGTTNEKLFF.

In its sample, this clonotype was seen a few times. The V and J genes are TRBV27 and TRBJ1-1, with a weak D call TRBD1 (6 bases). Germline V CDR1 and CDR2: MNHEY, SMNVEV (reference sequence). Trimming took 5 bases from V and 4 from J, leaving 14 bases between them. The CDR3 loop spans 14 amino acids. The CDR3 sequence: CASSIGPRGTEAFF. As DNA, the CDR3 is TGTGCCAGCAGTATTGGCCCCAGGGGCACTGAAGCTTTCTTT.

Sample share makes this clonotype medium-sized. The chain has TRBV19 and TRBJ2-6; 8 bases align to TRBD1. Per the germline V gene, CDR1 is LNHDA and CDR2 is SQIVND (reference sequence). This CDR3 comprises 16 residues. The V gene end was trimmed by 6 bases and the J gene end by 0 bases; junction bases not matched to a gene: 4. Written as DNA, the CDR3 is TGTGCCAGTAGGATAACAGGGGGCTCTGGGGCCAACGTCCTGACTTTC. As protein: CASRITGGSGANVLTF.

In the case of this clonotype: A much larger clone lies one base from this, so it may be a read error. The V and J genes are TRBV7-6 and TRBJ1-6; D unresolved. Germline V gene lookup returns CDR1 SGHVS and CDR2 FNYEAQ. The CDR3 loop spans 12 amino acids. The CDR3 nucleotides are TGTGCCAGCAGCTTCCCTAATTCACCCATCCACTTT. This encodes CASSFPNSPIHF.

This clonotype ranks as medium-sized. V gene TRBV30 combines with J gene TRBJ2-1; 9 nucleotides agree with TRBD2. The J segment lost 3 bases and the V segment lost 2 bases, leaving 11 bases of the junction unmatched. The length of the CDR3 is 17 residues. Germline assignment: CDR1 GTSNPN and CDR2 SVGIG (reference sequence). CDR3: CAWSSAGLAGIYNEQFF. The DNA of the CDR3 is TGTGCCTGGAGTTCCGCCGGGCTAGCGGGGATCTACAATGAGCAGTTCTTC.

This rearrangement joins TRBV28 to TRBJ1-2; 7 nucleotides line up with TRBD1. The CDR3 spans 16 residues. V dropped 5 bases and J dropped 4; count of bases not matched to a gene: 13. CDR1 is MDHEN and CDR2 is SYDVKM in the germline V gene. CDR3: CASSLTGSLSTYGYTF. CDR3 nucleotides: TGTGCCAGCAGTCTGACAGGGTCCCTCTCTACCTATGGCTACACCTTC.

The rearrangement joins TRBV5-4 to TRBJ1-1; D gene ambiguous. Germline lookup yields CDR1 SGHNT and CDR2 YYREEE (reference sequence). V lost 0 bases, J lost 2 bases, and 8 bases lay in between. The CDR3 spans 14 residues. CDR3 loop: CASSLAQVNTEAFF. In DNA form, the CDR3 reads TGTGCCAGCAGCTTGGCCCAGGTTAACACTGAAGCTTTCTTT.

V usage is TRBV7-6 and J usage is TRBJ1-4; TRBD1 might be the D (5 bases). With 2 bases removed from V and 8 bases from J, the gap between germline ends came to 33 bases. The germline V gene has CDR1 SGHVS and CDR2 FNYEAQ. The CDR3 spans 21 residues. The CDR3 region has the DNA TGTGCCAGCAGCTTATATAGGGCCATCCGTGATCGGGACGGCTGGGACGAAAAACTGTTTTTT. Translation gives CASSLYRAIRDRDGWDEKLFF.

The rearrangement joins TRBV7-2 to TRBJ2-1; TRBD2 matches 8 bases. The germline gives CDR1 SGHTA, CDR2 FQGNSA. V dropped 1 base and J dropped 2; count of bases not matched to a gene: 7. There are 17 residues in the CDR3. This CDR3 is CASSLDMLAGTYNEQFF. The CDR3 region has the DNA TGTGCCAGCAGCTTAGACATGTTAGCGGGGACCTACAATGAGCAGTTCTTC.

By share of the sample, this clonotype is medium-sized (0.01 to 0.1%). The chain employs TRBV6-1 and TRBJ2-1, with 8 nucleotides matching TRBD2. J lost 9 bases, V lost 6 bases, and 7 bases had no gene match. This CDR3 is built from 13 residues. The germline gives CDR1 MNHNS, CDR2 SASEGT. The CDR3 nucleotides read TGTGCCAGCAGCCGAATAAGCGGGAGTGAGCAGTTCTTC. It encodes CASSRISGSEQFF.

This clonotype qualifies as medium-sized. This rearrangement joins TRBV30 to TRBJ1-6; a possible D gene is TRBD1 (5 bases). The germline V gene has CDR1 GTSNPN and CDR2 SVGIG (reference sequence). The CDR3 extends over 13 amino acids. Deletions cut 5 bases from V and 10 bases from J, with 15 bases between. For the CDR3, the DNA is TGTGCCTGGGCCGGGGCAGGCGGATCACCCCTCCACTTT. Translating gives CAWAGAGGSPLHF.

This chain connects TRBV7-6 to TRBJ2-3; TRBD1 matches 8 bases. V gave up 1 base and J gave up 4 bases; unmatched junction bases: 13. Germline V gene data show CDR1 as SGHVS and CDR2 as FNYEAQ. This CDR3 has 18 residues. The CDR3 loop reads CASSLGQGTRGGSDTQYF. The CDR3, as DNA: TGTGCCAGCAGCTTAGGACAGGGGACCCGGGGCGGCTCAGATACGCAGTATTTT.

This clonotype showed up just a few times. V gene TRBV5-4 combines with J gene TRBJ1-4, with D perhaps TRBD1 (5 bases). The CDR3 extends over 16 amino acids. Germline CDR1 reads SGHNT; CDR2 reads YYREEE (reference sequence). V lost 4 bases and J lost 2, with 15 bases in between. The CDR3 bases are TGTGCCAGCAGCCCCGGGAGGGGCGGGACTAATGAAAAACTGTTTTTT. Translating gives CASSPGRGGTNEKLFF.

This clonotype rates as medium-sized. The chain carries TRBV6-1 and TRBJ1-5; D is possibly TRBD1 (6 bases). Germline assignment: CDR1 MNHNS and CDR2 SASEGT. The CDR3 has 14 residues. V was shortened by 3 bases and J by 0 bases, with 6 bases between the two germline ends. DNA for the CDR3: TGTGCCAGCAGTGAGGGACATAGCAATCAGCCCCAGCATTTT. This sequence encodes CASSEGHSNQPQHF.

This clonotype was counted once. CDR3 protein: CASSSDPGGLQPQHF. In nucleotides, the CDR3 is TGTGCCAGCAGTTCCGACCCCGGAGGGTTACAGCCCCAGCATTTT. The rearrangement uses TRBV12-3 or TRBV12-4 and TRBJ1-5, with unresolved D. The V gene lost 4 bases and the J gene lost 7 bases, with 17 bases spanning the gap. The CDR3 contains 15 residues.

This clonotype was counted only a few times. The chain couples TRBV5-4 to TRBJ2-7, with 7 bases fitting TRBD1. From germline, CDR1 is SGHNT and CDR2 YYREEE (reference sequence). With 0 bases clipped from V and 3 bases from J, the junction kept 3 bases outside the gene matches. The CDR3 length is 14 residues. CDR3 region: CASSLGTGNYEQYF. Written as DNA, the CDR3 is TGTGCCAGCAGCTTGGGGACAGGAAACTACGAGCAGTACTTC.

This sequence joins TRBV7-9 and TRBJ1-1; a weak D match, TRBD1 (6 bases). The CDR3 contains 14 residues. CDR1 SEHNR and CDR2 FQNEAQ come from the germline V gene (reference sequence). With 7 bases removed from V and 6 bases from J, the gap between germline ends came to 18 bases. This CDR3 reads CASTSRGGSPEAFF. The CDR3 DNA reads as TGTGCCAGCACCTCTAGGGGGGGGAGCCCTGAAGCTTTCTTT.

The genes are TRBV5-1 and TRBJ2-3; 10 positions match TRBD2. The CDR3 has 15 amino acids. After removal of 0 bases from V and 5 bases from J, the junction contained 3 bases not matched to a gene. Germline lookup yields CDR1 SGHRS and CDR2 YFSETQ. The CDR3: CASSLAASGRDTQYF. The CDR3 coding sequence is TGCGCCAGCAGCTTGGCCGCTAGCGGGAGAGATACGCAGTATTTT.

The rearrangement uses TRBV20-1 and TRBJ2-3; 14 bases fit TRBD2. The CDR3 totals 14 residues. V shed 3 bases and J 6 bases; nucleotides not matched to a gene: 2. Germline CDR1 DFQATT, CDR2 SNEGSKA (reference sequence). CDR3 loop: CSARTSGGGDTQYF. In DNA, the CDR3 is TGCAGTGCTAGGACTAGCGGGGGGGGGGATACGCAGTATTTT.

This clonotype is judged medium-sized (0.01 to 0.1%). The rearrangement joins TRBV30 to TRBJ1-5, with D uncertain. CDR1 is GTSNPN, CDR2 SVGIG, per germline (reference sequence). This CDR3 contains 13 residues. Trimming removed 2 bases at V and 2 bases at J, with 7 bases between. The CDR3 DNA follows: TGTGCCTGGAGTAGAGAGGGCAATCAGCCCCAGCATTTT. It yields the protein CAWSREGNQPQHF. Drawing the rest from reference TRBV30 and TRBJ1-5, the complete variable domain is SQTIHQWPATLVQPVGSPLSLECTVEGTSNPNLYWYRQAAGRGLQLLFYSVGIGQISSEVPQNLSASRPQDRQFILSSKKLLLSDSGFYLCAWSREGNQPQHFGDGTRLSIL.

The chain recombines TRBV2 with TRBJ2-2; 9 nucleotides agree with TRBD2. V gave up 10 bases and J gave up 1 base; unmatched junction bases: 10. Germline V lookup: CDR1 SNHLY, CDR2 FYNNEI. This CDR3 region has 16 residues. CDR3 in DNA: TGTGCCACCCGAAGCCAAGCGGGGGGGAACACCGGGGAGCTGTTTTTT. It translates to CATRSQAGGNTGELFF.

This clonotype rates as medium-sized. V is TRBV6-6 and J is TRBJ2-7; 10 bases align to TRBD1. The V gene's germline CDR1 is MNHNY and CDR2 SVGAGI (reference sequence). V lost 5 bases, J lost 2 bases, and 3 bases stayed unmatched. CDR3 length: 14 amino acids. CDR3 sequence reads: CASSTGTGAYEQYF. CDR3 bases: TGTGCCAGCAGTACCGGGACAGGGGCCTACGAGCAGTACTTC.

This clonotype was seen only a few times. V gene TRBV5-5 combines with J gene TRBJ1-1; 8 bases align to TRBD1. CDR1 is SGHKS and CDR2 is YYEKEE in the germline V gene (reference sequence). This CDR3 has 15 residues. Trimming cost V 3 bases and J 7 bases; bases outside gene matches: 11. The CDR3, as DNA: TGTGCCAGCAGCTCTCTCCAGGGGGCGCTTAGTGAAGCTTTCTTT. Its translation is CASSSLQGALSEAFF.

V and J are TRBV18 and TRBJ1-1, with D possibly being TRBD1 (5 bases). V lost 3 bases to trimming and J lost 5 bases, with 7 bases between them. Germline CDR1 KGHSH, CDR2 LQKENI. This CDR3 spans 12 amino acids. Here the CDR3 reads CASSPRETEAFF. The CDR3 DNA reads TGTGCCAGCTCACCCAGGGAAACTGAAGCTTTCTTT.

By its share, this clonotype is medium-sized. This chain links TRBV6-4 with TRBJ2-1; D may be TRBD1 (6 bases). This CDR3 has 13 amino acids. The germline gives CDR1 MRHNA, CDR2 SNTAGT. V lost 1 base, J lost 8 bases, and 9 bases lay in between. The CDR3: CASSDWDMHEQFF. In nucleotides, the CDR3 is TGTGCCAGCAGTGACTGGGACATGCATGAGCAGTTCTTC.

This clonotype was counted once. This chain uses TRBV5-1 with TRBJ1-1; 8 bases agree with TRBD1. V shed 1 base, J shed 0 bases, and the junction held 2 bases outside the gene matches. The CDR3 contains 15 residues. From germline, CDR1 is SGHRS and CDR2 YFSETQ. The CDR3: CASSLLGQVNTEAFF. Written as DNA, the CDR3 is TGCGCCAGCAGCTTGCTGGGACAGGTGAACACTGAAGCTTTCTTT.

This clonotype is classed as medium-sized (0.01 to 0.1%). The V and J genes are TRBV29-1 and TRBJ1-5; D might be TRBD1 (5 bases). Germline loops: CDR1 SQVTM, CDR2 ANQGSEA. The CDR3 is made up of 13 amino acids. Between the trimmed V and J ends, which lost 7 bases and 3 bases, there was a span of 13 bases. The CDR3 DNA sequence: TGCAGCGGGGAATACAGGAACAATCAGCCCCAGCATTTT. This sequence encodes CSGEYRNNQPQHF.

Note on this clonotype: This may be a read error, as it is one base from a much larger clone. This chain uses TRBV10-3 with TRBJ2-3; no clear D gene. Germline CDR1 and CDR2: ENHRY and SYGVKD. With 10 bases removed from V and 2 bases from J, the gap between germline ends came to 7 bases. The CDR3 contains 11 residues. The CDR3 DNA reads as TGTGCCACTCTCTTCACAGATACGCAGTATTTT. As protein: CATLFTDTQYF.

This clonotype was observed a few times. The chain joins TRBV7-2 to TRBJ2-2; TRBD1 matches 9 bases. Trimming removed 0 bases from V and 2 bases from J; junction bases left unmatched: 1. The CDR3 extends over 16 amino acids. The germline gives CDR1 SGHTA, CDR2 FQGNSA. DNA of the CDR3: TGTGCCAGCAGCTTAGCGGGACAGGGTAACACCGGGGAGCTGTTTTTT. Translating it yields CASSLAGQGNTGELFF.

This clonotype is labeled medium-sized. The chain uses TRBV6-5 and TRBJ1-5; D is undetermined. Germline CDR1 MNHEY, CDR2 SVGAGI. The CDR3 has 16 amino acids. Trimming took off 0 bases at V and 2 bases at J, with 11 bases between the two ends. The chain's CDR3 is CASSYSYGEGNQPQHF. CDR3 DNA sequence: TGTGCCAGCAGTTACTCGTATGGGGAGGGCAATCAGCCCCAGCATTTT.

This clonotype counts as medium-sized. V and J are TRBV6-5 and TRBJ1-5; a possible D gene is TRBD1 (5 bases). The CDR3 is 15 residues long. The V end was cut by 6 bases, the J end by 0 bases, with 12 bases between. Germline lookup yields CDR1 MNHEY and CDR2 SVGAGI. DNA for the CDR3: TGTGCCAGCAGGCCTACAGGAGATAGCAATCAGCCCCAGCATTTT. This codes for CASRPTGDSNQPQHF.

This chain joins TRBV27 and TRBJ2-7; possibly TRBD2 for D (7 bases). CDR3 size: 14 residues. Germline CDR1 is MNHEY and CDR2 is SMNVEV (reference sequence). Trimming took off 5 bases at V and 3 bases at J, with 14 bases between the two ends. The CDR3 sequence: CASSPLGGGYEQYF. For the CDR3, the DNA is TGTGCCAGCAGTCCGTTAGGGGGGGGCTACGAGCAGTACTTC.